The 28 T cell receptor beta chains below all came from one sample that was sequenced in a study of T cells in Graves' hyperthyroidism and ophthalmopathy. Amplified TCR beta CDR3 regions came from RNA transcripts. The HTBI primer set was used in a first-round RT-PCR of the TCR CDR3. TCRdb used MiXCR to reprocess the multiplex PCR reads, holding one entry per CDR3 protein. The profile shows under 400,000 distinct CDR3 sequences, roughly 18% of them singletons. What was sequenced was blood. Source of these receptors: a woman between 50 and 59 years old with Graves' hyperthyroidism.

This clonotype was picked up many times. The chain links TRBV2 to TRBJ2-7; D gene ambiguous. Between the trimmed V and J ends, which lost 7 bases and 3 bases, there was a span of 4 bases. Looked up from germline, CDR1 is SNHLY and CDR2 is FYNNEI. This CDR3 spans 10 amino acids. This CDR3 reads CASKVYEQYF. DNA for the CDR3: TGTGCCAGCAAAGTCTACGAGCAGTACTTC.

J is TRBJ2-1 and V is TRBV15; 14 positions agree with TRBD2. The J segment lost 8 bases and the V segment lost 2 bases, leaving 5 bases of the junction unmatched. CDR1 LNHNV and CDR2 YYDKDF come from the germline V gene (reference sequence). There are 16 residues in the CDR3. The CDR3 protein is CATSRSGLAGADEQFF. DNA of the CDR3: TGTGCCACCAGCAGATCGGGACTAGCGGGAGCCGATGAGCAGTTCTTC.

V usage is TRBV5-1 and J usage is TRBJ1-2; 8 nucleotides agree with TRBD1. V trimming: 3 bases; J trimming: 6 bases; junction bases outside the gene matches: 7. The length of the CDR3 is 14 residues. Germline lookup yields CDR1 SGHRS and CDR2 YFSETQ. The CDR3 sequence: CASSSNTGGDGYTF. The CDR3 bases are TGCGCCAGCAGCTCGAATACAGGGGGGGATGGCTACACCTTC.

This clonotype was recorded at least ten times. This chain uses TRBV18 with TRBJ1-2; 7 bases are a match to TRBD1. The CDR3 length is 15 residues. The V and J ends lost 0 bases and 2 bases, in that order; junction bases with no gene match: 3. From germline, CDR1 is KGHSH and CDR2 LQKENI. CDR3 in amino acids: CASSPPPGQNYGYTF. In nucleotides, the CDR3 is TGTGCCAGCTCACCACCCCCGGGACAGAACTATGGCTACACCTTC.

The sample holds many counts of this clonotype. The rearrangement links TRBV5-1 to TRBJ2-1, with 9 bases that match TRBD2. CDR3 length equals 15 residues. Germline V lookup: CDR1 SGHRS, CDR2 YFSETQ. V was clipped by 2 bases and J by 9 bases; unmatched bases: 9. The CDR3: CASSFDLAGVGEQFF. The CDR3 DNA reads TGCGCCAGCAGCTTTGACTTAGCGGGAGTAGGTGAGCAGTTCTTC.

This chain uses TRBV20-1 with TRBJ1-4; 7 positions agree with TRBD1. The CDR3 is made up of 11 amino acids. The V gene's germline CDR1 is DFQATT and CDR2 SNEGSKA (reference sequence). CDR3 sequence: CSGQVNEKLFF. The CDR3 coding sequence is TGCAGCGGACAGGTTAATGAAAAACTGTTTTTT.

This clonotype was observed at least ten times. This rearrangement joins TRBV5-1 to TRBJ2-1; tentatively, D is TRBD2 (6 bases). The germline CDR1 and CDR2 sequences are SGHRS and YFSETQ. V lost 4 bases, J lost 5 bases, and 13 bases lay in between. The CDR3 length is 14 residues. The CDR3 loop is CASSTRDWNNEQFF. The CDR3 nucleotides are TGCGCCAGCAGCACCCGGGACTGGAACAATGAGCAGTTCTTC.

The rearrangement joins TRBV20-1 to TRBJ2-5; TRBD2 matches 7 bases. Germline CDR1 and CDR2: DFQATT and SNEGSKA (reference sequence). V shed 5 bases, J shed 0 bases, and the junction held 12 bases outside the gene matches. This CDR3 region has 16 residues. In DNA form, the CDR3 reads TGCAGTGCTGCCCCCTCATTCCTAGCGGACCAAGAGACCCAGTACTTC. Encoded protein: CSAAPSFLADQETQYF.

In its sample, this clonotype was seen a few times. The rearrangement joins TRBV10-2 to TRBJ2-1; 8 nucleotides match TRBD2. The CDR3 length is 14 residues. Trimming removed 2 bases from V and 8 bases from J; junction bases left unmatched: 5. From germline, CDR1 is WSHSY and CDR2 SAAADI. The CDR3 nucleotides are TGCGCCAGCAGTGAGCGGGGGGGCCTGTATGAGCAGTTCTTC. Protein: CASSERGGLYEQFF.

The sample holds many counts of this clonotype. The V gene is TRBV6-2 or TRBV6-3, the J gene TRBJ2-3; D unclear. The CDR3 contains 12 residues. Per germline, CDR1 MNHEY and CDR2 SVGEGT. Trimming shortened V by 8 bases and J by 6 bases, and 12 bases separated the two germline ends. The CDR3 reads CASSGPADTQYF. The CDR3 nucleotides are TGTGCCAGCTCCGGTCCAGCTGATACGCAGTATTTT.

At least ten counts were recorded for this clonotype. V is TRBV12-3 or TRBV12-4 and J is TRBJ2-2; D is unresolved. The CDR3 runs 13 residues. V shed 3 bases and J shed 0 bases, with 2 bases lying between them. The CDR3 sequence: CASSLSNTGELFF. The CDR3 DNA follows: TGTGCCAGCAGTTTGTCGAACACCGGGGAGCTGTTTTTT.

This clonotype occurred many times. V gene TRBV19 combines with J gene TRBJ2-7, with D possibly being TRBD1 (5 bases). Deletions cut 3 bases from V and 0 bases from J, with 9 bases between. Germline V lookup: CDR1 LNHDA, CDR2 SQIVND (reference sequence). The CDR3 sequence is 14 residues long. CDR3 DNA: TGTGCCAGTAGTATGACAGTTTCCTCCTACGAGCAGTACTTC. Its protein is CASSMTVSSYEQYF.

This clonotype was counted a single time. This may come from a read error, since a much larger clone is one base off. The CDR3 bases are TGTGCCAGCAGTGTACAGGGGGCATCCTACAATGAGCAGTTCTTC. Protein: CASSVQGASYNEQFF. The chain is built from TRBV6-1 and TRBJ2-1; 9 bases fit TRBD1. Germline CDR1 MNHNS, CDR2 SASEGT. J was trimmed by 1 base and V by 4 bases; bases with no gene match: 2. The CDR3 has 15 residues.

This clonotype was seen many times. The chain uses TRBV5-1 and TRBJ2-7; 7 bases fit TRBD2. The CDR3 sequence is 19 residues long. Trimming at V came to 4 bases and at J to 2 bases, leaving 21 bases not matched to a gene. Germline V gives CDR1 SGHRS, CDR2 YFSETQ. The CDR3 region is CASSISRGDSLHLTYEQYF. CDR3 nucleotide sequence: TGCGCCAGCAGCATTAGCCGGGGGGACTCTCTCCACCTCACCTACGAGCAGTACTTC.

This clonotype was detected only a few times. The V call is TRBV24-1, the J call TRBJ2-5; possible D gene TRBD2, 5 bases. Germline V CDR1 and CDR2: KGHDR, SFDVKD. V was trimmed by 4 bases and J by 0 bases, leaving 11 bases between them. CDR3 length equals 15 residues. The CDR3 coding sequence is TGTGCCACCAGTGACGGGAAAACGTACCAAGAGACCCAGTACTTC. It specifies CATSDGKTYQETQYF.

For the CDR3, the DNA is TGTGCCAGCAGTAACTTGTGGCAGGGCGGGACAGATACGCAGTATTTT. Its translation is CASSNLWQGGTDTQYF. This chain joins TRBV27 and TRBJ2-3; D possibly matches TRBD1 or TRBD2 (5 bases each). This CDR3 has 16 residues. Germline CDR1 MNHEY, CDR2 SMNVEV (reference sequence). V lost 5 bases to trimming and J lost 3 bases, with 18 bases between them.

This clonotype came up a few times. The genes are TRBV19 and TRBJ1-6; 7 bases fit TRBD1. CDR1 and CDR2 (germline): LNHDA, SQIVND (reference sequence). J was trimmed by 10 bases and V by 9 bases; bases with no gene match: 9. The CDR3 is made up of 13 amino acids. The CDR3 here is CASTTGFNSPLHF. The CDR3 coding sequence is TGTGCCAGCACGACAGGGTTTAACTCACCCCTCCACTTT.

This clonotype was counted ten times or more. The chain couples TRBV5-1 to TRBJ1-1, with a possible D match to TRBD1 (6 bases). Germline V lookup: CDR1 SGHRS, CDR2 YFSETQ. V lost 0 bases, J lost 1 base, and 19 bases lay in between. The CDR3 length is 18 residues. CDR3 coding DNA: TGCGCCAGCAGCTTGGCCGAGGCAGGGGACCCGAGGAACACTGAAGCTTTCTTT. Its protein is CASSLAEAGDPRNTEAFF. The whole variable domain, filled in from reference TRBV5-1 and TRBJ1-1, reads KAGVTQTPRYLIKTRGQQVTLSCSPISGHRSVSWYQQTPGQGLQFLFEYFSETQRNKGNFPGRFSGRQFSNSRSEMNVSTLELGDSALYLCASSLAEAGDPRNTEAFFGQGTRLTVV.

This clonotype occurred a few times. V is TRBV30 and J is TRBJ1-2, with D maybe TRBD1 (5 bases). Deletions cut 7 bases from V and 6 bases from J, with 12 bases between. Per the germline V gene, CDR1 is GTSNPN and CDR2 is SVGIG (reference sequence). This CDR3 is built from 11 residues. The CDR3 protein is CALSGRDGYTF. CDR3 bases: TGTGCCTTGTCAGGGAGAGATGGCTACACCTTC.

This clonotype showed up just a few times. The V call is TRBV12-3 or TRBV12-4, the J call TRBJ1-2; D remains unclear. V lost 3 bases and J 6 bases, leaving 23 bases between the germline ends. The CDR3 is 17 residues long. The CDR3 loop reads CASSFSPARLRIDGYTF. In DNA form, the CDR3 reads TGTGCCAGCAGTTTTTCCCCGGCCCGTCTTAGGATTGATGGCTACACCTTC.

At least ten counts were recorded for this clonotype. This chain links TRBV5-4 with TRBJ2-1; D is uncertain. This CDR3 spans 13 amino acids. Trimming pared 0 bases from V and 8 bases from J, leaving 9 bases between. In germline, CDR1 is SGHNT, CDR2 YYREEE (reference sequence). This CDR3 is CASSLDKYDEQFF. CDR3 in DNA: TGTGCCAGCAGCTTGGACAAATACGATGAGCAGTTCTTC.

This clonotype was picked up many times. DNA of the CDR3: TGCGCCAGCAGCTCCGGGCCAGAGGGCTACGAGCAGTACTTC. This sequence encodes CASSSGPEGYEQYF. This rearrangement joins TRBV5-1 to TRBJ2-7; D perhaps matches TRBD2 (5 bases). V lost 3 bases and J 3 bases, leaving 13 bases between the germline ends. This CDR3 contains 14 residues. From germline, CDR1 is SGHRS and CDR2 YFSETQ.

In its sample, this clonotype was seen many times. The DNA of the CDR3 is TGTGCCAGCAGCCAAGGCCCGGGTAGCACTGAAGCTTTCTTT. As protein: CASSQGPGSTEAFF. The J gene is TRBJ1-1, the V gene TRBV3-1, with D unclear. Deletions cut 1 base from V and 4 bases from J, with 10 bases between. Germline lookup yields CDR1 LGHDT and CDR2 YNNKEL (reference sequence). The CDR3 extends over 14 amino acids.

This clonotype came up a few times. The V call is TRBV19, the J call TRBJ2-7; 7 bases align to TRBD1. V dropped 4 bases and J dropped 1; count of bases not matched to a gene: 7. The CDR3 runs to 15 residues. Germline V gene sequence: CDR1 LNHDA, CDR2 SQIVND (reference sequence). The CDR3 sequence is CASSTDRVKSYEQYV. DNA of the CDR3: TGTGCCAGTAGTACCGACAGGGTGAAATCCTACGAGCAGTACGTC.

This clonotype came up many times. The rearrangement joins TRBV2 to TRBJ1-2, with 7 bases identical to TRBD1. Germline CDR1 is SNHLY and CDR2 is FYNNEI. The trim removed 1 base at V and 5 bases at J, leaving 4 bases unmatched. The CDR3 sequence is 14 residues long. In nucleotides, the CDR3 is TGTGCCAGCAGTGAAGTCGGGACAGCGTATGGCTACACCTTC. It encodes CASSEVGTAYGYTF.

This clonotype was found many times. This sequence joins TRBV3-1 and TRBJ1-4; D unresolved. Trimming pared 0 bases from V and 7 bases from J, leaving 12 bases between. The CDR3 extends over 15 amino acids. The V gene's germline CDR1 is LGHDT and CDR2 YNNKEL (reference sequence). CDR3 coding DNA: TGTGCCAGCAGCCAAGATTTCCTAGCGGGTGAAAAACTGTTTTTT. This encodes CASSQDFLAGEKLFF.

A note on this clonotype: A much larger clone sits a single nucleotide away, making a read error possible. The rearrangement joins TRBV5-1 to TRBJ2-4; 9 bases align to TRBD1. This CDR3 contains 13 residues. Trimming removed 6 bases from V and 8 bases from J; junction bases left unmatched: 6. Germline CDR1 SGHRS, CDR2 YFSETQ. The CDR3 nucleotides read TGCGCCAGCAACAGGGGACAGGGCGACATTCAGTACTTC. Translating it yields CASNRGQGDIQYF.

This clonotype was seen at least ten times. The rearrangement uses TRBV2 and TRBJ2-1; 12 bases match TRBD2. The ends lost 2 bases at V and 6 bases at J; junction bases unmatched: 11. The CDR3 has 18 amino acids. Germline assignment: CDR1 SNHLY and CDR2 FYNNEI. CDR3 bases: TGTGCCAGCAGTGAACTAGCGGGAGGGCCGGGTTATTCCAATGAGCAGTTCTTC. This codes for CASSELAGGPGYSNEQFF.